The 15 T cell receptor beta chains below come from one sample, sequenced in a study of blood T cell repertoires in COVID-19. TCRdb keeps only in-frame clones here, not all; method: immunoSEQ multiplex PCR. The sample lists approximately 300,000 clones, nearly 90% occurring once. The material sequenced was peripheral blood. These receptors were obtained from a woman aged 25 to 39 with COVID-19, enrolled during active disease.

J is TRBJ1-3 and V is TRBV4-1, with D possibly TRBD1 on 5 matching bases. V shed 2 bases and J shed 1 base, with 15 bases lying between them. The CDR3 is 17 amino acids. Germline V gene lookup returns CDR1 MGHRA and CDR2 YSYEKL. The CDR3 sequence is CASSQPARTMSGNTIYF. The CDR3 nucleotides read TGCGCCAGCAGCCAACCAGCCCGGACAATGTCTGGAAACACCATATATTTT.

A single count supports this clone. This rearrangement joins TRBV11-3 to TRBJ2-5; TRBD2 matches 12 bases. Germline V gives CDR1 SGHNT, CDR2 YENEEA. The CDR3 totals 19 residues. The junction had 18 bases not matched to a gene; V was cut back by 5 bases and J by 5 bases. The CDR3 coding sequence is TGTGCCAGCAGCCCGGCGGGGCTAGCGGGGGGGCCGTCCGGGGAGACCCAGTACTTC. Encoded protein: CASSPAGLAGGPSGETQYF.

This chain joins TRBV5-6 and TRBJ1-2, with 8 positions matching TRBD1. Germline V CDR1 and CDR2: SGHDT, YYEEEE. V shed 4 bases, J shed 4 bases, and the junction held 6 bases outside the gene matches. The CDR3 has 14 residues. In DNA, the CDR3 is TGTGCCAGCAGCACCGGACAGGGTGGCTATGGCTACACCTTC. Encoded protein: CASSTGQGGYGYTF.

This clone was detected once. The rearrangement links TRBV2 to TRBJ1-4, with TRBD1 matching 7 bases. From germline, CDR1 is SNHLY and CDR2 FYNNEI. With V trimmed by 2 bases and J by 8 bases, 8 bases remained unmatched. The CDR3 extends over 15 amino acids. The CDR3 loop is CASSENRGPWEKLFF. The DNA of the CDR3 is TGTGCCAGCAGTGAAAACAGGGGACCTTGGGAAAAACTGTTTTTT.

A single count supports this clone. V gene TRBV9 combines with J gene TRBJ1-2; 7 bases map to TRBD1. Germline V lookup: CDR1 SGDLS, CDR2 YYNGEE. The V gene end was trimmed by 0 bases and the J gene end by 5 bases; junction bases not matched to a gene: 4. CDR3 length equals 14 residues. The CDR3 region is CASSVEAGGYGYTF. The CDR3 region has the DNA TGTGCCAGCAGCGTAGAGGCAGGGGGATATGGCTACACCTTC.

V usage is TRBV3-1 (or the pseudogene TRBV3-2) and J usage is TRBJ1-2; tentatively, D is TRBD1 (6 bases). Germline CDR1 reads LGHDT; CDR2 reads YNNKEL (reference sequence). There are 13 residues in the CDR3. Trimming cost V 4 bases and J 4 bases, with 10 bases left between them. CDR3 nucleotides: TGTGCCAGCAGCCGTGGACAGATCTATGGCTACACCTTC. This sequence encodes CASSRGQIYGYTF.

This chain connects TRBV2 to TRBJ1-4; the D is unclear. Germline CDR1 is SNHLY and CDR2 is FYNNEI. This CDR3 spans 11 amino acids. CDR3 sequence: CGAGRGEKLFF. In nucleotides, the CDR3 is TGTGGAGCCGGGCGAGGGGAAAAACTGTTTTTT.

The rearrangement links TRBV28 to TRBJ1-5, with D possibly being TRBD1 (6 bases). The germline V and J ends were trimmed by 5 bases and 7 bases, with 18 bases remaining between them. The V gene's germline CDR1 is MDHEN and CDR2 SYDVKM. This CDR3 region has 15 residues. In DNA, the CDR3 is TGTGCCAGCAGTAACGCGGGGGGGCCAGGGCAGCCCCAGCATTTT. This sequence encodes CASSNAGGPGQPQHF. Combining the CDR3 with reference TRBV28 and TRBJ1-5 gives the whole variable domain DVKVTQSSRYLVKRTGEKVFLECVQDMDHENMFWYRQDPGLGLRLIYFSYDVKMKEKGDIPEGYSVSREKKERFSLILESASTNQTSMYLCASSNAGGPGQPQHFGDGTRLSIL.

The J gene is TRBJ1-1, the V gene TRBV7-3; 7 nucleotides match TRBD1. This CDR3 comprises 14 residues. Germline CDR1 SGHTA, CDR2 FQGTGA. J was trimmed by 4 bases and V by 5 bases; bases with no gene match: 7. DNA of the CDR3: TGTGCCAGCAGCCCCCAGGGGGAAGGCACTGAAGCTTTCTTT. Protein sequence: CASSPQGEGTEAFF. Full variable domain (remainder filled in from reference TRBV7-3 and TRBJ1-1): GAGVSQTPSNKVTEKGKYVELRCDPISGHTALYWYRQSLGQGPEFLIYFQGTGAADDSGLPNDRFFAVRPEGSVSTLKIQRTERGDSAVYLCASSPQGEGTEAFFGQGTRLTVV.

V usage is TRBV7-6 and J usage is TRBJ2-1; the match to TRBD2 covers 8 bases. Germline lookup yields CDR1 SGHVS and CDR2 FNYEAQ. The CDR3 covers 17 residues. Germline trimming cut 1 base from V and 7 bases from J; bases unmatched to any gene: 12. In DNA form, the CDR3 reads TGTGCCAGCAGCTTAGTCCCGAGGGCGGGGGGTAAGAATGAGCAGTTCTTC. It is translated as CASSLVPRAGGKNEQFF.

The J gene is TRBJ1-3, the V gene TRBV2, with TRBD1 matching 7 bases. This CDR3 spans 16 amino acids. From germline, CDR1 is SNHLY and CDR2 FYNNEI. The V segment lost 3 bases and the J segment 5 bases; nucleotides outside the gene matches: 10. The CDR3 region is CASSEGEGAKRNTIYF. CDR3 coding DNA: TGTGCCAGCAGTGAGGGAGAGGGGGCTAAACGAAACACCATATATTTT.

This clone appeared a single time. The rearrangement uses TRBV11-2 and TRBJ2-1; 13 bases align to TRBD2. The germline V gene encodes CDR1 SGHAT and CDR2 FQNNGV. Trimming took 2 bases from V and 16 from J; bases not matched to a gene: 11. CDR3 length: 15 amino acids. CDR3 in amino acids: CASSLSRLAGGNQFF. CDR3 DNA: TGTGCCAGCAGCTTATCCCGACTAGCGGGGGGTAACCAATTCTTC.

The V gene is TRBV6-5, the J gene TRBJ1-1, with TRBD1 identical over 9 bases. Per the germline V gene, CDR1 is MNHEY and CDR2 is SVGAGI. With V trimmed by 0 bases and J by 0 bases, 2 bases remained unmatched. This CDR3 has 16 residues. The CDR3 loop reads CASSYSGTGMNTEAFF. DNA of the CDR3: TGTGCCAGCAGTTACTCCGGGACAGGGATGAACACTGAAGCTTTCTTT.

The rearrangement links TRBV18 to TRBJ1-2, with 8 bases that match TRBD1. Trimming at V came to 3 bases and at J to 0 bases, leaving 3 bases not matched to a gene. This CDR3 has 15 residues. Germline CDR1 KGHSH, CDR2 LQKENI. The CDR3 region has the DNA TGTGCCAGCTCACCCGGGACAGGAGCTAACTATGGCTACACCTTC. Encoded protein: CASSPGTGANYGYTF.

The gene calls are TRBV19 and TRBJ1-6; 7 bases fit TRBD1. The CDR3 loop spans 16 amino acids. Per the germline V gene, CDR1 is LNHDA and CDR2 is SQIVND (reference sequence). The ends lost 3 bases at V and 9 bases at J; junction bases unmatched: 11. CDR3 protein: CASSINHRGGSSPLHF. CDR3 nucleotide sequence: TGTGCCAGTAGTATCAACCACAGGGGTGGCTCTTCACCCCTCCACTTT.